This T cell receptor beta chain was sequenced during a study of technical replicates of blood from a few donors. This clone is a singleton in its sample. J gave up 6 bases and V 1 base, and 8 bases lay outside the gene matches. Germline CDR1 is SGHTA and CDR2 is FQGNSA. The CDR3 is made up of 16 amino acids. Generated by immunoSEQ multiplex PCR, the TCRdb table keeps only in-frame clones and is missing some. This sample has just under 60,000 clones, with about 95% found just once. This receptor was taken from a human donor in good health. Some clones in this sample may be carry-over from other donors' samples. Sequenced material: PBMCs. J is TRBJ2-2 and V is TRBV7-2; 7 bases fit TRBD1. The CDR3 spells CASSLVWAGGAGELFF. The DNA for the CDR3 is TGTGCCAGCAGCTTAGTCTGGGCAGGGGGTGCCGGGGAGCTGTTTTTT.